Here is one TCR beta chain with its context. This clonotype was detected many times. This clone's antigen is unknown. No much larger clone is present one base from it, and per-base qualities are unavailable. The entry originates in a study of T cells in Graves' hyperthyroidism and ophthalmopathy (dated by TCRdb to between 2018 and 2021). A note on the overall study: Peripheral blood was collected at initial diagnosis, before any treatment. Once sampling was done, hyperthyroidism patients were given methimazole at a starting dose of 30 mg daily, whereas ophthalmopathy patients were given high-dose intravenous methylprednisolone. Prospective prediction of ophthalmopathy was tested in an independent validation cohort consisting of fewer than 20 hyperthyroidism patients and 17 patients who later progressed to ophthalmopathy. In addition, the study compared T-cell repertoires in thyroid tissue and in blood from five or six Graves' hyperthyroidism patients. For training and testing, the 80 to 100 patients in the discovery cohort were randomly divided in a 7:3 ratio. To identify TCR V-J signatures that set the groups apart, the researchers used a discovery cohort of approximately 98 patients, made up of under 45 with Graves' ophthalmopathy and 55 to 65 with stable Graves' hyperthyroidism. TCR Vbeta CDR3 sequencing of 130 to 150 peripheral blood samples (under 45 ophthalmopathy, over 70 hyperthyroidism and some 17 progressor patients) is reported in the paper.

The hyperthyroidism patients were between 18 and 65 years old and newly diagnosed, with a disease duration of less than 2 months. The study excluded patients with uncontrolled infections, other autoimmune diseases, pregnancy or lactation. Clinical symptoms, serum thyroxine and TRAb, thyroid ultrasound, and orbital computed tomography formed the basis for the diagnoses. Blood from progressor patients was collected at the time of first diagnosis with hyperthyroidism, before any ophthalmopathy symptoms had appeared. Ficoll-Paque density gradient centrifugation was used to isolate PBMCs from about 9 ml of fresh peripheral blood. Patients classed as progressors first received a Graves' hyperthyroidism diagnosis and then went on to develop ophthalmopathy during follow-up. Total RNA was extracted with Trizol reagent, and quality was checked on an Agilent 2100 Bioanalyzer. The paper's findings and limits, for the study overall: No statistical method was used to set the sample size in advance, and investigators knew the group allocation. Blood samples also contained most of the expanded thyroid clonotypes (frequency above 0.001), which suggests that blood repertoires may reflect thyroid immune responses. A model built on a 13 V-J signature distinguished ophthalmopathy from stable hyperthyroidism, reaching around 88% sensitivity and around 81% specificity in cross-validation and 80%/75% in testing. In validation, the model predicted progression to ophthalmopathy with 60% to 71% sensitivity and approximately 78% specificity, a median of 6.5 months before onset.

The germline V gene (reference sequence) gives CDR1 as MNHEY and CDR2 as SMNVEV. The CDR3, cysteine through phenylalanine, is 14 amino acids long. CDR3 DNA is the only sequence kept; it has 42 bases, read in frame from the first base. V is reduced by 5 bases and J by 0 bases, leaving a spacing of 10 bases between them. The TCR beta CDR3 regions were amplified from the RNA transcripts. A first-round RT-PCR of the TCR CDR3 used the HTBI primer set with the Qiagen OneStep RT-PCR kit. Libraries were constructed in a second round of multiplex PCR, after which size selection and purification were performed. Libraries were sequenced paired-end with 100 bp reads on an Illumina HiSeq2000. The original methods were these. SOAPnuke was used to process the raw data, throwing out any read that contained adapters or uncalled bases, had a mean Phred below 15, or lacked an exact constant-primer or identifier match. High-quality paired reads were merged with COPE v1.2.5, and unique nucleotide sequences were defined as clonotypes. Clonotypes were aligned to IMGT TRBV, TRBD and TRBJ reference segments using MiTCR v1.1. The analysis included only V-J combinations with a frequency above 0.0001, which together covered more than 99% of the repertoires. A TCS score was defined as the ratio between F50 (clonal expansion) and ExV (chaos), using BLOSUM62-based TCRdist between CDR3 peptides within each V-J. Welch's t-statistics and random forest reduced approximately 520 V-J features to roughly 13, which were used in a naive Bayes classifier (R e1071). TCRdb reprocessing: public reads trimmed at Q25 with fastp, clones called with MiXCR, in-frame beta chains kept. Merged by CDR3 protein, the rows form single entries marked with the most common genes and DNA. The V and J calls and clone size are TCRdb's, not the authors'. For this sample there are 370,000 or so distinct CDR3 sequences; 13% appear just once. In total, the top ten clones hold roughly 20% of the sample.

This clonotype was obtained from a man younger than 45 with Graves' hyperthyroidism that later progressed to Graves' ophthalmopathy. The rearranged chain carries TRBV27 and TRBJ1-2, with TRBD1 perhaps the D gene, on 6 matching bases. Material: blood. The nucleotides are TGTGCCAGCAGTCCGAACAGGGCTAACTATGGCTACACCTTC. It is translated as CASSPNRANYGYTF.